Listed below are T cell receptor beta chains from one sample, sequenced in a study of early T cells in non-severe SARS-CoV-2 infection. A single record per CDR3 protein comes from TCRdb applying MiXCR to the 5' RACE reads. The profile covers about 33,000 distinct CDR3 sequences, with approximately 7% appearing a single time and roughly 4% taken by the ten largest. Sequencing was performed on whole blood. These receptors came from an adult who was a healthcare worker with PCR-confirmed SARS-CoV-2 infection or an uninfected control (not recorded which). Each CDR3 is given with its conserved first and last residue. The D gene is left open where the match is weak. Clone sizes are given selectively: once, few, many, or a class where the clone is expanded.

clone size,D gene,V gene,J gene,CDR3 protein,CDR3 DNA
many,TRBD1,TRBV6-5,TRBJ1-2,CASSYGTARNYGYTF,TGTGCCAGCAGTTACGGGACAGCCAGAAACTATGGCTACACCTTC
many,.,TRBV5-1,TRBJ2-5,CASSPGLQQETQYF,TGCGCCAGCAGCCCGGGCCTACAACAAGAGACCCAGTACTTC
.,TRBD2,TRBV10-1,TRBJ2-3,CASSESAAGDTDTQYF,TGCGCCAGCAGTGAGTCAGCGGCGGGAGATACAGATACGCAGTATTTT
many,.,TRBV6-5,TRBJ1-2,CASSLTTGVGGYGYTF,TGTGCCAGCAGTTTGACGACTGGGGTTGGGGGCTATGGCTACACCTTC
many,.,TRBV12-3/TRBV12-4,TRBJ1-3,CASSYPPGGRNTIYF,TGTGCCAGCAGTTACCCGCCGGGGGGAAGAAACACCATATATTTT
few,.,TRBV24-1,TRBJ2-1,CATRRSGTNNEQFF,TGTGCCACCAGGAGGTCAGGGACGAACAATGAGCAGTTCTTC
many,.,TRBV5-4,TRBJ1-1,CASSRVDTEAFF,TGTGCCAGCAGCCGGGTCGACACTGAAGCTTTCTTT
few,TRBD2,TRBV2,TRBJ2-3,CASSVRHTSGASTDTQYF,TGTGCCAGCAGTGTCCGACACACTAGCGGGGCTAGCACAGATACGCAGTATTTT
few,.,TRBV20-1,TRBJ2-5,CSARTPEGGYQETQYF,TGCAGTGCTAGAACCCCAGAGGGGGGCTACCAAGAGACCCAGTACTTC
many,TRBD2,TRBV6-5,TRBJ2-7,CASSRHTSGSRNEQYF,TGTGCCAGCAGCCGTCATACTAGCGGGAGCAGGAACGAGCAGTACTTC
.,.,TRBV12-3/TRBV12-4,TRBJ1-5,CASSTRNQPQHF,TGTGCCAGCAGCACGAGGAATCAGCCCCAGCATTTT
many,.,TRBV20-1,TRBJ2-7,CSATTGTYEQYF,TGCAGTGCAACCACAGGGACCTACGAGCAGTACTTC
many,TRBD2,TRBV12-3/TRBV12-4,TRBJ2-1,CASRTTVAGGHNEQFF,TGTGCCAGCAGAACGACGGTAGCGGGAGGGCACAATGAGCAGTTCTTC
.,TRBD2,TRBV4-1,TRBJ2-7,CASSPTAGPTYEQYF,TGCGCCAGCAGCCCGACAGCGGGGCCAACTTACGAGCAGTACTTC
.,.,TRBV5-6,TRBJ1-1,CASSARQANTEAFF,TGTGCCAGCAGCGCTAGACAAGCGAACACTGAAGCTTTCTTT
many,.,TRBV10-3,TRBJ1-1,CATMGPEDTEAFF,TGTGCCACCATGGGTCCGGAAGACACTGAAGCTTTCTTT
few,.,TRBV12-3/TRBV12-4,TRBJ1-1,CASSQTGGAFF,TGTGCCAGCAGTCAAACTGGGGGAGCTTTCTTT
.,TRBD2,TRBV29-1,TRBJ2-7,CSVEDSGLDIYEQYF,TGCAGCGTTGAAGATTCGGGACTAGATATTTACGAGCAGTACTTC
many,.,TRBV7-7,TRBJ2-5,CASSLGVSETQYF,TGTGCTAGCAGCTTAGGGGTTAGTGAGACCCAGTACTTC
many,.,TRBV20-1,TRBJ2-1,CSASARSYNEQFF,TGCAGTGCTAGTGCTCGCTCCTACAATGAGCAGTTCTTC
many,.,TRBV29-1,TRBJ2-1,CSVDGHPGLSSYNEQFF,TGCAGCGTTGACGGTCATCCGGGCCTTAGCTCCTACAATGAGCAGTTCTTC
few,TRBD1,TRBV27,TRBJ1-4,CASMTGTGEKLFF,TGTGCCAGTATGACAGGGACGGGTGAAAAACTGTTTTTT
few,.,TRBV11-2,TRBJ2-1,CASSERVNEQFF,TGTGCCAGCAGCGAGAGGGTCAATGAGCAGTTCTTC
once,TRBD2,TRBV20-1,TRBJ2-1,CSARLAGVYNEQFF,TGCAGTGCTCGACTAGCGGGAGTTTACAATGAGCAGTTCTTC
many,TRBD1,TRBV11-2,TRBJ1-1,CASSPTRDRVAEAFF,TGTGCCAGCAGCCCTACCCGGGACAGGGTTGCTGAAGCTTTCTTT
many,.,TRBV29-1,TRBJ1-5,CSVDAGGNQPQHF,TGCAGCGTTGATGCAGGGGGCAATCAGCCCCAGCATTTT
few,TRBD1,TRBV28,TRBJ1-5,CASSLNTGGAGQPQHF,TGTGCCAGCAGTTTAAACACAGGGGGCGCAGGGCAGCCCCAGCATTTT
many,TRBD2,TRBV5-6,TRBJ2-5,CASSLGTSDQETQYF,TGTGCCAGCAGCTTAGGGACTAGCGACCAAGAGACCCAGTACTTC
medium-sized,.,TRBV7-2,TRBJ1-1,CASSGRREAFF,TGTGCCAGCAGTGGTAGGAGGGAAGCTTTCTTT
many,TRBD2,TRBV20-1,TRBJ2-5,CSAERAGATETQYF,TGCAGTGCTGAAAGAGCGGGAGCTACAGAGACCCAGTACTTC
many,.,TRBV20-1,TRBJ1-2,CSATKAGGHYGYTF,TGCAGTGCAACTAAGGCCGGGGGGCACTATGGCTACACCTTC
few,.,TRBV29-1,TRBJ2-1,CSVAHRTGTVSSYNEQFF,TGCAGCGTTGCTCATCGGACGGGGACGGTAAGCTCCTACAATGAGCAGTTCTTC
many,.,TRBV3-1,TRBJ2-2,CASSQGAAGELFF,TGTGCCAGCAGCCAAGGGGCCGCCGGGGAGCTGTTTTTT
.,.,TRBV5-8,TRBJ2-3,CASSFQHSSTDTQYF,TGTGCCAGCAGCTTCCAGCACTCCAGCACAGATACGCAGTATTTT
many,.,TRBV20-1,TRBJ2-1,CSARPILNVNNEQFF,TGCAGTGCTAGACCTATCCTTAACGTGAATAATGAGCAGTTCTTC
many,TRBD2,TRBV30,TRBJ2-2,CAWSGIAGAGELFF,TGTGCCTGGAGTGGAATAGCGGGGGCCGGGGAGCTGTTTTTT
many,.,TRBV19,TRBJ1-5,CASRTGTLRGNQPQHF,TGTGCCAGCCGGACCGGGACACTTAGGGGCAATCAGCCCCAGCATTTT
many,.,TRBV4-2,TRBJ1-2,CASSSSGGPNYGYTF,TGTGCCAGCAGCTCAAGTGGGGGCCCGAACTATGGCTACACCTTC
many,.,TRBV6-2/TRBV6-3,TRBJ1-1,CASSYSRAGEAFF,TGTGCCAGCAGTTACTCGAGGGCAGGGGAAGCTTTCTTT
many,.,TRBV18,TRBJ2-5,CASSPTRTPETQYF,TGTGCCAGCTCACCAACTCGGACACCAGAGACCCAGTACTTC
few,.,TRBV4-2,TRBJ1-2,CASSQDTLDGNGYTF,TGTGCCAGCAGCCAAGACACTTTGGACGGCAATGGCTACACCTTC
many,TRBD1,TRBV20-1,TRBJ1-6,CSAIRDRGQNSPLHF,TGCAGTGCTATCCGGGACAGGGGGCAGAATTCACCCCTCCACTTT
many,.,TRBV7-8,TRBJ2-1,CASSLLGGKTYNEQFF,TGTGCCAGCAGCTTACTCGGCGGGAAGACCTACAATGAGCAGTTCTTC
many,.,TRBV5-6,TRBJ2-7,CASSPTGFYEQYF,TGTGCCAGCAGCCCGACAGGATTCTACGAGCAGTACTTC
many,TRBD2,TRBV10-1,TRBJ2-1,CASSELAGERANEQFF,TGCGCCAGCAGTGAGCTAGCGGGAGAGCGTGCCAATGAGCAGTTCTTC
many,.,TRBV7-7,TRBJ1-1,CASSSSLNTEAFF,TGTGCCAGCAGCTCGAGTCTGAACACTGAAGCTTTCTTT
many,TRBD2,TRBV5-4,TRBJ2-1,CASTVWLAGDDEQFF,TGTGCCAGCACCGTTTGGCTAGCGGGAGACGATGAGCAGTTCTTC
many,TRBD2,TRBV4-1,TRBJ2-1,CASSQVRGLGEQFF,TGCGCCAGCAGCCAAGTGCGGGGGTTGGGTGAGCAGTTCTTC
many,TRBD2,TRBV25-1,TRBJ2-3,CASSEGLAGGFTDTQYF,TGTGCCAGCAGTGAAGGACTAGCGGGAGGGTTCACAGATACGCAGTATTTT
few,TRBD1,TRBV5-1,TRBJ2-1,CASNIGTGYEQFF,TGCGCCAGCAACATAGGGACAGGCTACGAGCAGTTCTTC
many,.,TRBV27,TRBJ2-5,CASKSQATPQYF,TGTGCCAGTAAATCACAGGCTACTCCCCAGTACTTC
many,.,TRBV27,TRBJ1-6,CASSSSWPYNSPLHF,TGTGCCAGCAGTTCGAGTTGGCCTTATAATTCACCCCTCCACTTT
many,TRBD2,TRBV20-1,TRBJ2-1,CSAWSALAGVFPHEQFF,TGCAGTGCGTGGTCGGCACTGGCGGGAGTATTTCCCCATGAGCAGTTCTTC
few,.,TRBV7-9,TRBJ1-2,CASSYRVFYGYTF,TGTGCCAGCAGCTACAGGGTATTCTATGGCTACACCTTC
.,TRBD1,TRBV6-5,TRBJ1-1,CASRRGLNTEAFF,TGTGCCAGCAGGAGGGGGCTGAACACTGAAGCTTTCTTT
many,TRBD2,TRBV11-2,TRBJ2-7,CASSFRAGSSYEQYF,TGTGCCAGCAGCTTCCGAGCGGGAAGCTCCTACGAGCAGTACTTC
few,.,TRBV10-3,TRBJ1-2,CAIRGLMDVALNGYTF,TGTGCCATCAGAGGCCTAATGGATGTGGCCCTAAATGGCTACACCTTC
many,.,TRBV20-1,TRBJ2-7,CSARVSETGPYEQYF,TGCAGTGCTAGAGTGTCCGAGACAGGCCCCTACGAGCAGTACTTC
many,.,TRBV6-7,TRBJ1-1,CATPTAMNTEAFF,TGTGCCACCCCGACAGCTATGAACACTGAAGCTTTCTTT
many,TRBD1,TRBV20-1,TRBJ2-7,CSVTRDRGGYEQYF,TGCAGTGTGACCCGGGACAGGGGCGGCTACGAGCAGTACTTC